One T cell receptor (beta chain) is described in this entry. What it binds is not known. Germline-derived CDR1 and CDR2 are GTSNPN and SVGIG (reference sequence). V lost 0 bases and J 5 bases, leaving 16 bases between the germline ends. This CDR3 has 15 residues. The data belong to a study of cytomegalovirus exposure and HLA in healthy donors. 13 Jbeta primers and 60 Vbeta primers were used for the PCR. Assay: immunoSEQ multiplex PCR; the TCRdb copy retains only in-frame clones and omits some. Here the sample spans under 150,000 clones, over 75% being singletons. Study observations and caveats: Reports credit the classifier with highly specific, highly sensitive diagnosis of cytomegalovirus status. Sequencing depth across donors, presence/absence analyses assumed, was roughly uniform. In a later analysis, HLA-associated TCR beta chains were more clonally expanded than equally common others.

Material for sequencing was PBMCs. This receptor was taken from a boy younger than 18 in good health and CMV-seronegative. This chain uses TRBV30 with TRBJ2-5; tentatively, D is TRBD2 (6 bases). The CDR3 bases are TGTGCCTGGAGTGTACAGAGCGGGCTACGGGAGACCCAGTACTTC. This translates into CAWSVQSGLRETQYF.